The 7 T cell receptor beta chains below all came from one sample that was sequenced in a study. TCRdb reprocessed the 5' RACE reads with MiXCR, giving one entry per CDR3 protein. The sample records approximately 60,000 distinct CDR3 sequences, around a quarter being singletons. Sequencing used tumor-infiltrating memory CD4+ T cells sorted from the breast tumor. Subset described: memory CD4+ T cells, CD4+CD45RO+CD25-. Receptors were obtained from a female donor with breast cancer.

CDR3 residues: CSARVSAGDRSGANVLTF. The CDR3 DNA follows: TGCAGTGCTAGAGTTTCGGCAGGGGATCGCTCTGGGGCCAACGTCCTGACTTTC. The genes are TRBV20-1 and TRBJ2-6, with D perhaps matching TRBD1 (6 bases). Trimming took 1 base from V and 0 from J, leaving 16 bases between them. Germline assignment: CDR1 DFQATT and CDR2 SNEGSKA (reference sequence). The CDR3 sequence is 18 residues long.

This clonotype was counted ten times or more. The rearrangement links TRBV6-5 to TRBJ2-1; D gene ambiguous. This CDR3 has 14 residues. Germline V CDR1 and CDR2: MNHEY, SVGAGI. Deletions cut 4 bases from V and 0 bases from J, with 7 bases between. In nucleotides, the CDR3 is TGTGCCAGCAGTTCGCCTAGCTCCTACAATGAGCAGTTCTTC. Its protein is CASSSPSSYNEQFF.

A word on this clonotype: The conserved phenylalanine or tryptophan is not found at the CDR3 terminus, so this likely reflects a read error. The V gene is TRBV5-1, the J gene TRBJ2-7; D is uncertain. CDR1 is SGHRS and CDR2 is YFSETQ in the germline V gene. Trimming took off 1 base at V and 5 bases at J, with 10 bases between the two ends. The CDR3 has 13 amino acids. The CDR3 DNA follows: TGCGCCAGCAGCTTGAGTTTTAAGGACGAGCAGTACTAC. Amino acids: CASSLSFKDEQYY.

The chain joins TRBV9 to TRBJ2-5; D ambiguous. The CDR3 has 13 residues. Trimming stripped 6 bases from V and 7 bases from J, with 16 bases between. Per the germline V gene, CDR1 is SGDLS and CDR2 is YYNGEE. Here the CDR3 DNA reads TGTGCCAGCACCCCAAGTCACGACGGGACCCAGTACTTC. Residues: CASTPSHDGTQYF.

V and J are TRBV20-1 and TRBJ1-4; D remains ambiguous. V was pared by 2 bases and J by 8 bases, with 15 bases between. The CDR3 is 14 residues long. Germline-derived CDR1 and CDR2 are DFQATT and SNEGSKA (reference sequence). The CDR3 DNA follows: TGCAGTGCTAGATCGGATCCTGCCGACGAAAAACTGTTTTTT. This sequence encodes CSARSDPADEKLFF.

The chain links TRBV28 to TRBJ2-5; 9 nucleotides align to TRBD1. The V segment lost 7 bases and the J segment 7 bases; nucleotides outside the gene matches: 13. Germline V gene sequence: CDR1 MDHEN, CDR2 SYDVKM. This CDR3 has 15 residues. In DNA form, the CDR3 reads TGTGCCAGCAAAGGTCGTCACAGGGGGCTAGCGACCCAGTACTTC. It encodes CASKGRHRGLATQYF. The complete variable domain, with remaining parts taken from reference TRBV28 and TRBJ2-5, reads DVKVTQSSRYLVKRTGEKVFLECVQDMDHENMFWYRQDPGLGLRLIYFSYDVKMKEKGDIPEGYSVSREKKERFSLILESASTNQTSMYLCASKGRHRGLATQYFGPGTRLLVL.

The count of this clonotype is one. This chain uses TRBV30 with TRBJ2-7; D may match TRBD1 or TRBD2 (5 bases each). This CDR3 has 15 residues. Germline lookup yields CDR1 GTSNPN and CDR2 SVGIG (reference sequence). V lost 0 bases and J 2 bases, leaving 14 bases between the germline ends. CDR3 sequence (DNA): TGTGCCTGGAGTGTTGGGGGTTTTCATACCTACGAGCAGTACTTC. Its protein is CAWSVGGFHTYEQYF.